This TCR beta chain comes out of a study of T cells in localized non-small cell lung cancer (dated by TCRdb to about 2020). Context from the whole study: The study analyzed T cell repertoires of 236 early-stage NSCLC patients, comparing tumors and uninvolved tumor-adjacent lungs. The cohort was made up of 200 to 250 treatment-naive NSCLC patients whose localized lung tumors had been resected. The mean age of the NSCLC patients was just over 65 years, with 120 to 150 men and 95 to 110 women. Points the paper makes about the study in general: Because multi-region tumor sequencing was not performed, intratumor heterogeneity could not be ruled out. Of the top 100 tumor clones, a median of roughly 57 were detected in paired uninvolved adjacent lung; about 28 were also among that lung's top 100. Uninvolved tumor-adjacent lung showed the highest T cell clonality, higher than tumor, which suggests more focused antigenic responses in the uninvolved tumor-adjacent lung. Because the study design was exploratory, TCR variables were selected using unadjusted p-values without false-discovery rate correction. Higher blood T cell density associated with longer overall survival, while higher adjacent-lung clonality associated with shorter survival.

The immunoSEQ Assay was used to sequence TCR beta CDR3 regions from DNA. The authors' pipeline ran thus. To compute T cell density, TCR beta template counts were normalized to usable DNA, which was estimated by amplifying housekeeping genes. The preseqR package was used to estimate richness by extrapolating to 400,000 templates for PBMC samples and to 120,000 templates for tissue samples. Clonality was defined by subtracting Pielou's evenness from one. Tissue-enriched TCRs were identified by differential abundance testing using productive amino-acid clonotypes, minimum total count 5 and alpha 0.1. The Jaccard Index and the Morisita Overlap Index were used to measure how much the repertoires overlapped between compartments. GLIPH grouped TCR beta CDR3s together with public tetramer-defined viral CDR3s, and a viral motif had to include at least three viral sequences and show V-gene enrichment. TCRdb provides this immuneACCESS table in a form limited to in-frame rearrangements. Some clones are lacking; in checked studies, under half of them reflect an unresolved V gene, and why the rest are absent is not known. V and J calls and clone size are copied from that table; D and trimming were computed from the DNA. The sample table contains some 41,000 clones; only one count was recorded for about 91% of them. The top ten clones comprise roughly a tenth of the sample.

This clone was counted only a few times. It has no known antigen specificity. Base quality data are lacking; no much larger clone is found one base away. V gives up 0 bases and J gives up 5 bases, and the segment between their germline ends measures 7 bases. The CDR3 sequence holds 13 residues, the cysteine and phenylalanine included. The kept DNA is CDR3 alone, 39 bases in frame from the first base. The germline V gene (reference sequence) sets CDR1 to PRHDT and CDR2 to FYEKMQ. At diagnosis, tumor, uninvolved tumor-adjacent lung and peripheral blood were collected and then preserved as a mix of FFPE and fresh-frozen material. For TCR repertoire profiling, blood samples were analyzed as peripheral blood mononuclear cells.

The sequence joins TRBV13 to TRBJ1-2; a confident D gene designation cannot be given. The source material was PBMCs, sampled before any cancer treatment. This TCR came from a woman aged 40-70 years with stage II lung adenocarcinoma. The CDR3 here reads CASSLGVPYGYTF. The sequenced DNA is TGTGCCAGCAGCTTAGGGGTCCCATATGGCTACACCTTC.